These 24 T cell receptor beta chains share one sample of origin, sequenced in a study of OX40 agonist ivuxolimab in advanced cancers. The table came from immunoSEQ multiplex PCR; TCRdb's copy has only in-frame clones and leaves some out. The table records 80,000 to 95,000 clones, nearly 90% of them present only once. Sequenced here: CD4+ or CD8+ T cells sorted from blood, sampled in a trial of the OX40 agonist ivuxolimab. These receptor sequences come from an adult with an advanced solid tumor such as melanoma, head and neck, liver or kidney cancer.

The chain is built from TRBV5-1 and TRBJ1-2; D may be TRBD1 (6 bases). V lost 3 bases and J lost 6, with 18 bases in between. Per germline, CDR1 SGHRS and CDR2 YFSETQ. The CDR3 is 15 amino acids. The CDR3: CASSSSWQGMDGYTF. The DNA of the CDR3 is TGCGCCAGCAGCTCCTCTTGGCAGGGGATGGATGGCTACACCTTC.

The chain couples TRBV6-1 to TRBJ1-1; TRBD1 might be the D (5 bases). Germline V gene data show CDR1 as MNHNS and CDR2 as SASEGT. This CDR3 has 19 amino acids. The V end was cut by 2 bases, the J end by 8 bases, with 30 bases between. The chain's CDR3 is CASSEFLPQNIRQTPEAFF. The CDR3 DNA is TGTGCCAGCAGTGAATTTCTCCCACAAAACATCAGACAGACTCCAGAAGCTTTCTTT.

This clone has just one count. Its ends do not fully match the called genes, so a read error is possible. The rearrangement joins TRBV6-5 to TRBJ2-3; D possibly uses TRBD1 or TRBD2 (7 bases each). CDR3 size: 13 residues. The germline V gene encodes CDR1 MNHEY and CDR2 SVGAGI. CDR3: CASSQSGTAGQNF. The DNA for the CDR3 is TGTGCCAGCAGTCAAAGCGGGACAGCGGGGCAAAATTTT.

Of note for this clone: The sample carries other DNA sequences with the same CDR3. The CDR3 here is CASSRQETQYF. Here the CDR3 DNA reads TGTGCCAGCAGCCGCCAAGAGACCCAGTACTTC. The chain uses TRBV5-6 and TRBJ2-5; unclear D gene. This CDR3 spans 11 amino acids. Trimming left V 4 bases short and J 1 base short, with 2 bases between. Germline CDR1 reads SGHDT; CDR2 reads YYEEEE.

This chain connects TRBV6-5 to TRBJ2-1; TRBD2 agrees at 8 bases. This CDR3 is 16 amino acids long. V shed 2 bases, J shed 3 bases, and the junction held 6 bases outside the gene matches. Germline CDR1 MNHEY, CDR2 SVGAGI. CDR3 DNA: TGTGCCAGCAGTTACCAAACGAGCGGGGGCTACAATGAGCAGTTCTTC. Protein: CASSYQTSGGYNEQFF.

The chain uses TRBV2 and TRBJ2-3; no clear D gene. The CDR3 runs 11 residues. Germline V gives CDR1 SNHLY, CDR2 FYNNEI. V dropped 6 bases and J dropped 10 bases, with 11 bases sitting between them. The CDR3 coding sequence is TGTGCCAGCAGGGCCTCGGGTCCGCAGTATTTT. It is translated as CASRASGPQYF.

This rearrangement joins TRBV2 to TRBJ2-3; tentative D call: TRBD2 (5 bases). V was pared by 6 bases and J by 4 bases, with 17 bases between. This CDR3 has 15 amino acids. Germline-derived CDR1 and CDR2 are SNHLY and FYNNEI. CDR3 sequence (DNA): TGTGCCAGCAGGGATCCGGGATCTCCCTCAGATACGCAGTATTTT. Translated, it gives CASRDPGSPSDTQYF.

The V gene is TRBV4-3, the J gene TRBJ1-5; 8 nucleotides agree with TRBD1. CDR1 is LGHNA, CDR2 YSLEER, per germline. The V segment lost 0 bases and the J segment 4 bases; nucleotides outside the gene matches: 8. The CDR3 extends over 17 amino acids. As DNA, the CDR3 is TGCGCCAGCAGCCAAGAAAGACAGGGGAGGGTTAATCAGCCCCAGCATTTT. This codes for CASSQERQGRVNQPQHF.

This clone has a handful of counts. V gene TRBV18 combines with J gene TRBJ1-2, with 9 bases identical to TRBD1. The CDR3 is 15 residues long. Germline assignment: CDR1 KGHSH and CDR2 LQKENI. Trimming took 3 bases from V and 5 from J; bases not matched to a gene: 7. The CDR3 sequence: CASSPLDRGGYGYTF. The DNA for the CDR3 is TGTGCCAGCTCACCTCTGGACAGGGGCGGATATGGCTACACCTTC.

The chain recombines TRBV28 with TRBJ1-6; 7 bases line up with TRBD1. The V gene end was trimmed by 6 bases and the J gene end by 7 bases; junction bases not matched to a gene: 9. Germline V lookup: CDR1 MDHEN, CDR2 SYDVKM. The CDR3 is made up of 15 amino acids. The CDR3 spells CASSKQGLGNSPLHF. CDR3 DNA sequence: TGTGCCAGCAGCAAACAGGGGCTGGGGAATTCACCCCTCCACTTT.

The rearrangement uses TRBV27 and TRBJ2-1, with TRBD2 matching 9 bases. CDR1 MNHEY and CDR2 SMNVEV come from the germline V gene (reference sequence). V dropped 1 base and J dropped 0; count of bases not matched to a gene: 4. The CDR3 loop spans 17 amino acids. CDR3 nucleotide sequence: TGTGCCAGCAGTTTATTGGGGCGGGAGGGCTCCTACAATGAGCAGTTCTTC. Translated: CASSLLGREGSYNEQFF.

V gene TRBV30 combines with J gene TRBJ2-1; TRBD1 matches at 11 bases. Germline-derived CDR1 and CDR2 are GTSNPN and SVGIG (reference sequence). The V segment lost 2 bases and the J segment 6 bases; nucleotides outside the gene matches: 9. The CDR3 runs 16 residues. Written as DNA, the CDR3 is TGTGCCTGGAGTCCGAAGGGGACAGGGGGACGCAATGAGCAGTTCTTC. This gives the protein CAWSPKGTGGRNEQFF.

This chain joins TRBV29-1 and TRBJ1-1; D not resolved. This CDR3 has 13 amino acids. Germline CDR1 is SQVTM and CDR2 is ANQGSEA. V lost 0 bases, J lost 4 bases, and 9 bases lay in between. The CDR3 reads CSVEEAGGTEAFF. In nucleotides, the CDR3 is TGCAGCGTTGAAGAGGCAGGTGGCACTGAAGCTTTCTTT.

The rearrangement links TRBV7-9 to TRBJ1-1; 7 positions agree with TRBD1. V was pared by 5 bases and J by 5 bases, with 11 bases of the junction left unmatched. The CDR3 sequence is 15 residues long. CDR1 and CDR2 (germline): SEHNR, FQNEAQ (reference sequence). Here the CDR3 DNA reads TGTGCCAGCAGCCCAATCAGGGGGTCGGCAACTGAAGCTTTCTTT. It translates to CASSPIRGSATEAFF. Together with reference TRBV7-9 and TRBJ1-1, the CDR3 gives the full variable domain: DTGVSQNPRHKITKRGQNVTFRCDPISEHNRLYWYRQTLGQGPEFLTYFQNEAQLEKSRLLSDRFSAERPKGSFSTLEIQRTEQGDSAMYLCASSPIRGSATEAFFGQGTRLTVV.

The genes are TRBV27 and TRBJ1-1, with D maybe TRBD1 (5 bases). The germline gives CDR1 MNHEY, CDR2 SMNVEV (reference sequence). The length of the CDR3 is 14 residues. Between the trimmed V and J ends, which lost 2 bases and 1 base, there was a span of 8 bases. The CDR3 here is CASSLAGGNTEAFF. The CDR3 nucleotides read TGTGCCAGCAGTTTAGCTGGGGGGAACACTGAAGCTTTCTTT.

The CDR3, as DNA: TGTGCCAGCAGGCTACAACATTACAATGAGCAGTTCTTC. This encodes CASRLQHYNEQFF. The rearrangement uses TRBV2 and TRBJ2-1; no definite D call. The CDR3 is 13 residues long. CDR1 and CDR2 (germline): SNHLY, FYNNEI. V lost 6 bases, J lost 4 bases, and 10 bases lay in between.

This clone was detected only once. The chain uses TRBV30 and TRBJ2-1; tentative D call: TRBD1 (7 bases). The V gene's germline CDR1 is GTSNPN and CDR2 SVGIG (reference sequence). CDR3 size: 14 residues. The V end was cut by 5 bases, the J end by 5 bases, with 16 bases between. The CDR3 is CAWHRQGGNNEQFF. CDR3 DNA sequence: TGTGCCTGGCATCGACAGGGAGGAAACAATGAGCAGTTCTTC.

The chain couples TRBV19 to TRBJ1-5; the match to TRBD1 covers 7 bases. V dropped 7 bases and J dropped 2; count of bases not matched to a gene: 11. This CDR3 comprises 16 residues. Germline V gene lookup returns CDR1 LNHDA and CDR2 SQIVND (reference sequence). Here the CDR3 reads CASKGQHLVGNQPQHF. The CDR3 DNA reads as TGTGCCAGTAAGGGACAGCACCTCGTTGGCAATCAGCCCCAGCATTTT. Supplemented by reference TRBV19 and TRBJ1-5, the full variable domain reads DGGITQSPKYLFRKEGQNVTLSCEQNLNHDAMYWYRQDPGQGLRLIYYSQIVNDFQKGDIAEGYSVSREKKESFPLTVTSAQKNPTAFYLCASKGQHLVGNQPQHFGDGTRLSIL.

This chain uses TRBV2 with TRBJ2-3, with 10 bases fitting TRBD1. Trimming removed 6 bases from V and 4 bases from J; junction bases left unmatched: 7. This CDR3 spans 15 amino acids. The germline CDR1 and CDR2 sequences are SNHLY and FYNNEI. CDR3 sequence: CASSVGQGGPDTQYF. Written as DNA, the CDR3 is TGTGCCAGCAGCGTCGGACAGGGGGGCCCAGATACGCAGTATTTT.

This chain joins TRBV11-2 and TRBJ1-2; D is possibly TRBD1 (5 bases). The CDR3 spans 13 residues. The ends were cut back, 3 bases at V and 4 bases at J, with 9 bases in the middle. The germline CDR1 and CDR2 sequences are SGHAT and FQNNGV. Here the CDR3 reads CASSFDSVYGYTF. The CDR3 DNA reads as TGTGCCAGCAGCTTTGACAGTGTCTATGGCTACACCTTC.

This chain connects TRBV19 to TRBJ2-7; D is possibly TRBD2 (6 bases). With 5 bases removed from V and 1 base from J, the gap between germline ends came to 12 bases. The germline V gene encodes CDR1 LNHDA and CDR2 SQIVND (reference sequence). The CDR3 covers 14 residues. CDR3 DNA sequence: TGTGCCAGTAGTGCCGGACTAAGATCCTACGAGCAGTACTTC. It translates to CASSAGLRSYEQYF. Together with reference TRBV19 and TRBJ2-7, the CDR3 gives the full variable domain: DGGITQSPKYLFRKEGQNVTLSCEQNLNHDAMYWYRQDPGQGLRLIYYSQIVNDFQKGDIAEGYSVSREKKESFPLTVTSAQKNPTAFYLCASSAGLRSYEQYFGPGTRLTVT.

The rearrangement links TRBV15 to TRBJ1-2; D gene uncertain. Germline V gives CDR1 LNHNV, CDR2 YYDKDF (reference sequence). Trimming took 0 bases from V and 4 from J, leaving 9 bases between them. This CDR3 contains 14 residues. CDR3 region: CATSRDGLVYGYTF. In nucleotides, the CDR3 is TGTGCCACCAGCAGAGATGGGCTGGTCTATGGCTACACCTTC.

This clone occurred a few times. The CDR3 here is CASKAGTSPLHF. CDR3 DNA sequence: TGTGCCAGTAAGGCGGGAACTTCACCCCTCCACTTT. The chain carries TRBV19 and TRBJ1-6; unclear D gene. This CDR3 comprises 12 residues. Per germline, CDR1 LNHDA and CDR2 SQIVND (reference sequence). V shed 7 bases and J shed 9 bases, with 10 bases lying between them.

In its sample, this clone was seen a few times. The rearrangement joins TRBV6-5 to TRBJ1-5; the D is unclear. CDR3 length: 12 residues. Trimming stripped 8 bases from V and 7 bases from J, with 12 bases between. Germline V gene lookup returns CDR1 MNHEY and CDR2 SVGAGI. CDR3 in DNA: TGTGCCAGCGGTACGGGGAGACAGCCCCAGCATTTT. This sequence encodes CASGTGRQPQHF.